The 11 T cell receptor beta chains below were found in one sample sequenced in a study of molecular identifiers for immune sequencing clone quantification. TCRdb used MiXCR to reprocess the PCR reads, holding one entry per CDR3 protein. The top ten clones hold roughly 0.83% of a sample with 550,000 to 750,000 distinct CDR3 sequences, nearly 20% of them seen once. The sample taken for sequencing was naive CD8+ T cells from blood, with Jurkat cell RNA spiked in. Indicated subset: FACS-sorted CD8+CD4-CCR7+CD45RA+ naive T cells. These TCRs come from a human donor in good health. Some libraries in this study had Jurkat cell RNA spiked in.

On this clonotype: This may be a read error, as it is one base from a much larger clone. This sequence joins TRBV20-1 and TRBJ2-5, with a possible D match to TRBD2 (5 bases). The germline V gene has CDR1 DFQATT and CDR2 SNEGSKA (reference sequence). V gave up 5 bases and J gave up 0 bases, with 16 bases separating them. This CDR3 spans 15 amino acids. CDR3 protein: CSARGGAGDQETQYF. Here the CDR3 DNA reads TGCAGTGCTCGAGGCGGCGCCGGGGACCAAGAGACCCAGTACTTC.

This clonotype came up many times. The V call is TRBV29-1, the J call TRBJ2-2; no clear D. This CDR3 comprises 12 residues. V lost 3 bases, J lost 5 bases, and 7 bases lay in between. Germline V CDR1 and CDR2: SQVTM, ANQGSEA. The CDR3 DNA is TGCAGCGTTGACCTTTCTACCGGGGAGCTGTTTTTT. It codes for CSVDLSTGELFF.

Many counts were recorded for this clonotype. The chain carries TRBV9 and TRBJ2-6; D is unclear. Trimming pared 0 bases from V and 3 bases from J, leaving 13 bases between. Germline CDR1 and CDR2: SGDLS and YYNGEE. CDR3 length: 17 residues. In nucleotides, the CDR3 is TGTGCCAGCAGCGTAGATGTAGTCCCGAGTGGGGCCAACGTCCTGACTTTC. This codes for CASSVDVVPSGANVLTF.

This clonotype was observed at least ten times. The J gene is TRBJ1-1, the V gene TRBV7-9; D possibly corresponds to TRBD1 (6 bases). The V end lost 5 bases, the J end lost 5 bases, and 18 bases lay between the germline ends. Per the germline V gene, CDR1 is SEHNR and CDR2 is FQNEAQ (reference sequence). CDR3 length equals 15 residues. The CDR3 reads CASSPGEGGGTEAFF. The CDR3 coding sequence is TGTGCCAGCAGCCCGGGCGAGGGGGGAGGTACTGAAGCTTTCTTT.

The chain carries TRBV13 and TRBJ2-1, with 9 bases fitting TRBD2. Per the germline V gene, CDR1 is PRHDT and CDR2 is FYEKMQ (reference sequence). V was pared by 5 bases and J by 7 bases, with 9 bases of the junction left unmatched. CDR3 length: 15 amino acids. The CDR3 loop reads CASSDGGGRANEQFF. The DNA for the CDR3 is TGTGCCAGCAGCGATGGCGGCGGGAGGGCAAATGAGCAGTTCTTC.

About this clonotype: This could be a read error, since a much larger clone is one nucleotide away. V gene TRBV29-1 combines with J gene TRBJ2-2; tentatively, D is TRBD1 (6 bases). V was pared by 6 bases and J by 6 bases, with 8 bases between. Germline lookup yields CDR1 SQVTM and CDR2 ANQGSEA. CDR3 size: 11 residues. DNA for the CDR3: TGCAGCGTCGAGGGGGCCGGGGAGCTGTTTTTT. Protein product: CSVEGAGELFF.

The chain is built from TRBV12-3 or TRBV12-4 and TRBJ2-1, with 10 bases fitting TRBD1. This CDR3 is 14 amino acids long. Unmatched junction bases numbered 10, after V lost 9 bases and J lost 8 bases. CDR3 bases: TGTGCCAGTATTAGTGGGACAGGGGTCGATGAGCAGTTCTTC. Protein sequence: CASISGTGVDEQFF.

In its sample, this clonotype was seen many times. The genes are TRBV27 and TRBJ1-1; D possibly corresponds to TRBD1 (5 bases). Germline V gene sequence: CDR1 MNHEY, CDR2 SMNVEV (reference sequence). V lost 5 bases, J lost 6 bases, and 16 bases lay in between. CDR3 length: 14 amino acids. In nucleotides, the CDR3 is TGTGCCAGCAGTACTAGCGGGGGATGGGCTGAAGCTTTCTTT. Amino acids: CASSTSGGWAEAFF.

This clonotype has only a few counts. V is TRBV5-4 and J is TRBJ1-2, with TRBD1 matching over 8 bases. Unmatched junction bases numbered 12, after V lost 4 bases and J lost 4 bases. Germline V gene data show CDR1 as SGHNT and CDR2 as YYREEE (reference sequence). This CDR3 comprises 16 residues. CDR3 protein: CASSGGQGQPFYGYTF. The CDR3 region has the DNA TGTGCCAGCAGCGGCGGACAGGGACAACCATTCTATGGCTACACCTTC.

Details on this clonotype: This sequence may be a read error, since a much larger clone differs from it by one base. The chain combines TRBV7-6 with TRBJ2-2; D is uncertain. CDR1 and CDR2 from the germline V gene are SGHVS and FNYEAQ. Deletions cut 0 bases from V and 4 bases from J, with 6 bases between. CDR3 length: 14 residues. Here the CDR3 DNA reads TGTGCCAGCAGCTTAGCGCTTGTCACCGGGGAGCTGTTTTTT. Translation: CASSLALVTGELFF.

This CDR3 reads CASSLGLVGFYEQYF. In nucleotides, the CDR3 is TGTGCCAGCAGTTTAGGCCTAGTAGGGTTCTACGAGCAGTACTTC. The chain has TRBV12-3 or TRBV12-4 and TRBJ2-7; D unresolved. V was cut by 1 base and J by 3 bases, with 13 bases left in between. The CDR3 has 15 residues.